A single sample gave rise to the 32 T cell receptor beta chains below, sequenced in a study of blood T cell repertoires in COVID-19. The protocol was immunoSEQ multiplex PCR, while the TCRdb copy is restricted to in-frame clones and leaves out a portion. The sample consists of some 330,000 clones, roughly four fifths of them appearing once. The material sequenced was PBMCs or T cells enriched from blood (not recorded which). The origin of the receptors is a woman aged 45-60 years who had recovered from COVID-19.

This chain joins TRBV6-5 and TRBJ1-6, with D possibly matching TRBD1 (5 bases). The V gene lost 8 bases and the J gene lost 14 bases, with 16 bases spanning the gap. CDR1 and CDR2 (germline): MNHEY, SVGAGI. The CDR3 runs to 12 residues. CDR3 in amino acids: CASLNGLGALHF. CDR3 sequence (DNA): TGTGCCAGCCTAAACGGCCTAGGGGCCCTCCACTTT.

J is TRBJ2-2 and V is TRBV29-1; a possible D gene is TRBD1 (5 bases). Germline V gives CDR1 SQVTM, CDR2 ANQGSEA. Trimming took off 4 bases at V and 1 base at J, with 10 bases between the two ends. This CDR3 has 14 amino acids. Written as DNA, the CDR3 is TGCAGCGTTGCCAGGGTGGGGAACACCGGGGAGCTGTTTTTT. Amino acid sequence: CSVARVGNTGELFF.

As DNA, the CDR3 is TGTGCCAGCAGCTTGGCCGCAGGGGTAGGGGAGCAGTACTTC. Encoded protein: CASSLAAGVGEQYF. V is TRBV5-8 and J is TRBJ2-7, with D tentatively TRBD1 (6 bases). This CDR3 is built from 14 residues. The germline gives CDR1 SGHTS, CDR2 YDEGEE. Trimming took off 0 bases at V and 7 bases at J, with 14 bases between the two ends.

This clone was recorded only once. This chain uses TRBV6-4 with TRBJ2-7; the D is unclear. The CDR3 extends over 12 amino acids. Germline V gives CDR1 MRHNA, CDR2 SNTAGT. V was trimmed by 6 bases and J by 5 bases, leaving 11 bases between them. The CDR3: CASRSAKNEQYF. The CDR3 DNA follows: TGTGCCAGCAGGTCCGCTAAAAACGAGCAGTACTTC.

V is TRBV3-1 (or the pseudogene TRBV3-2) and J is TRBJ1-4; D remains ambiguous. V was pared by 5 bases and J by 0 bases, with 19 bases between. Germline CDR1 reads LGHDT; CDR2 reads YNNKEL (reference sequence). The CDR3 sequence is 18 residues long. The CDR3 sequence is CASSSNPAYISTNEKLFF. Here the CDR3 DNA reads TGTGCCAGCAGCAGCAACCCCGCGTATATCTCAACTAATGAAAAACTGTTTTTT.

This clone was observed a single time. CDR3 nucleotides: TGTGCCAGCAGTCAAACACAGGGATCCACCTACGAGCAGTACTTC. This gives the protein CASSQTQGSTYEQYF. The chain recombines TRBV6-2 or TRBV6-3 with TRBJ2-7; possible D gene TRBD1, 6 bases. The CDR3 loop spans 15 amino acids. Trimming removed 5 bases at V and 2 bases at J, with 16 bases between. The germline gives CDR1 MNHEY, CDR2 SVGEGT.

V gene TRBV20-1 combines with J gene TRBJ2-7, with D possibly matching TRBD1 (6 bases). This CDR3 has 11 amino acids. In germline, CDR1 is DFQATT, CDR2 SNEGSKA (reference sequence). The germline V and J ends were trimmed by 5 bases and 5 bases, with 10 bases remaining between them. DNA of the CDR3: TGCAGTGCTTTACAGGGTAACGAGCAGTACTTC. Protein product: CSALQGNEQYF.

The chain combines TRBV18 with TRBJ2-3, with 12 bases identical to TRBD2. The J segment lost 4 bases and the V segment lost 4 bases, leaving 6 bases of the junction unmatched. Germline V lookup: CDR1 KGHSH, CDR2 LQKENI. The CDR3 contains 16 residues. The CDR3 protein is CASSRSSSGGADTQYF. DNA of the CDR3: TGTGCCAGCTCACGGAGTTCTAGCGGGGGGGCAGATACGCAGTATTTT. The whole variable domain, remainder taken from reference TRBV18 and TRBJ2-3, is NAGVMQNPRHLVRRRGQEARLRCSPMKGHSHVYWYRQLPEEGLKFMVYLQKENIIDESGMPKERFSAEFPKEGPSILRIQQVVRGDSAAYFCASSRSSSGGADTQYFGPGTRLTVL.

The rearrangement joins TRBV7-3 to TRBJ2-1; unclear D gene. Germline CDR1 is SGHTA and CDR2 is FQGTGA. CDR3 length equals 14 residues. Trimming took 5 bases from V and 6 from J, leaving 14 bases between them. The CDR3 protein is CASSPTNLGNEQFF. Written as DNA, the CDR3 is TGTGCCAGCAGCCCGACAAATTTAGGCAATGAGCAGTTCTTC.

A word on this clone: This may be a read error: a much more frequent sequence differs by one nucleotide. The chain has TRBV28 and TRBJ1-2, with TRBD1 matching over 10 bases. CDR1 MDHEN and CDR2 SYDVKM come from the germline V gene. The CDR3 spans 14 residues. Trimming at V came to 3 bases and at J to 4 bases, leaving 2 bases not matched to a gene. The CDR3 nucleotides are TGTGCCAGCAGTTTGGGGACAGGGGCCTATGGCTACACCTTC. Protein sequence: CASSLGTGAYGYTF.

V usage is TRBV7-6 and J usage is TRBJ2-3, with 12 nucleotides matching TRBD2. CDR1 and CDR2 from the germline V gene are SGHVS and FNYEAQ. There are 16 residues in the CDR3. V lost 3 bases to trimming and J lost 2 bases; unmatched junction nucleotides: 3. Here the CDR3 reads CASSFTSGRFTDTQYF. The CDR3 DNA sequence: TGTGCCAGCAGCTTCACTAGCGGGAGGTTCACAGATACGCAGTATTTT.

V and J are TRBV7-9 and TRBJ1-1; 9 bases line up with TRBD1. This CDR3 is 16 amino acids long. Trimming removed 5 bases from V and 3 bases from J; junction bases left unmatched: 10. Germline CDR1 and CDR2: SEHNR and FQNEAQ (reference sequence). The DNA of the CDR3 is TGTGCCAGCAGCCAAACAGGGGGCGGACTTTACACTGAAGCTTTCTTT. Its translation: CASSQTGGGLYTEAFF.

This clone appeared a single time. The chain is built from TRBV5-1 and TRBJ2-3, with 9 bases identical to TRBD2. Per the germline V gene, CDR1 is SGHRS and CDR2 is YFSETQ. Unmatched junction bases numbered 9, after V lost 2 bases and J lost 2 bases. This CDR3 is 17 amino acids long. In DNA form, the CDR3 reads TGCGCCAGCAGCTTAATCGCGACTAGCGGAATCACAGATACGCAGTATTTT. Translated, it gives CASSLIATSGITDTQYF.

This sequence joins TRBV19 and TRBJ2-7, with D maybe TRBD1 (6 bases). The CDR3 is 14 amino acids. Germline CDR1 LNHDA, CDR2 SQIVND (reference sequence). V was cut by 5 bases and J by 3 bases, with 14 bases left in between. CDR3 protein: CASSVWGQNYEQYF. The CDR3 nucleotides are TGTGCCAGTAGTGTGTGGGGACAAAACTACGAGCAGTACTTC.

V is TRBV7-9 and J is TRBJ1-2, with 7 bases lining up with TRBD1. This CDR3 is 14 amino acids long. Germline loops: CDR1 SEHNR, CDR2 FQNEAQ (reference sequence). After removal of 8 bases from V and 0 bases from J, the junction contained 6 bases not matched to a gene. The CDR3 DNA reads as TGTGCCAGCCCCCCGGACAGGACTAACTATGGCTACACCTTC. Its protein is CASPPDRTNYGYTF.

V gene TRBV2 combines with J gene TRBJ1-5; weak D call: TRBD1 (6 bases). Trimming removed 2 bases from V and 5 bases from J, with 7 bases in between. Looked up from germline, CDR1 is SNHLY and CDR2 is FYNNEI. The CDR3 sequence is 13 residues long. The CDR3 region has the DNA TGTGCCAGCAGTGAATCAGGGGATCAGCCCCAGCATTTT. Its protein is CASSESGDQPQHF.

This sequence joins TRBV7-2 and TRBJ1-2; no clear D. This CDR3 contains 12 residues. Germline V gives CDR1 SGHTA, CDR2 FQGNSA. V shed 5 bases and J shed 7 bases, with 11 bases lying between them. The CDR3 region is CASSRREGGYTF. In DNA form, the CDR3 reads TGTGCCAGCAGCCGCCGGGAGGGTGGCTACACCTTC.

The genes are TRBV11-2 and TRBJ1-2; no definite D call. With 0 bases removed from V and 5 bases from J, the gap between germline ends came to 22 bases. The germline CDR1 and CDR2 sequences are SGHAT and FQNNGV. This CDR3 region has 18 residues. The CDR3 sequence: CASSLDLRPSQAGYGYTF. CDR3 in DNA: TGTGCCAGCAGCTTAGACCTCCGCCCCTCGCAGGCGGGGTATGGCTACACCTTC.

V is TRBV30 and J is TRBJ1-1, with D unresolved. Germline CDR1 and CDR2: GTSNPN and SVGIG (reference sequence). The CDR3 is 14 residues long. Trimming removed 3 bases at V and 1 base at J, with 12 bases between. The CDR3 loop reads CAWRYTKWNTEAFF. The CDR3 nucleotides are TGTGCCTGGAGGTACACGAAGTGGAACACTGAAGCTTTCTTT.

This sequence joins TRBV5-4 and TRBJ1-1; D gene unclear. V was trimmed by 7 bases and J by 1 base, leaving 8 bases between them. CDR1 and CDR2 from the germline V gene are SGHNT and YYREEE (reference sequence). This CDR3 has 12 amino acids. This CDR3 is CASGGPNTEAFF. The CDR3 DNA follows: TGTGCCAGCGGAGGGCCGAACACTGAAGCTTTCTTT.

The V gene is TRBV9, the J gene TRBJ2-1, with D perhaps TRBD2 (5 bases). Germline CDR1 reads SGDLS; CDR2 reads YYNGEE. V gave up 0 bases and J gave up 2 bases, with 9 bases separating them. This CDR3 is 15 amino acids long. The CDR3 sequence is CASSVGRETYNEQFF. The CDR3, as DNA: TGTGCCAGCAGCGTAGGACGGGAAACCTACAATGAGCAGTTCTTC.

The rearrangement uses TRBV3-1 (or the pseudogene TRBV3-2) and TRBJ1-1, with TRBD1 matching 8 bases. Trimming at V came to 5 bases and at J to 10 bases, leaving 9 bases not matched to a gene. The germline V gene encodes CDR1 LGHDT and CDR2 YNNKEL (reference sequence). The CDR3 consists of 13 residues. In DNA form, the CDR3 reads TGTGCCAGCAGCTCAGGACAGGGAGGCGTAGCTTTCTTT. Its translation is CASSSGQGGVAFF.

The genes are TRBV19 and TRBJ1-3; a possible D gene is TRBD1 (5 bases). Germline V gene sequence: CDR1 LNHDA, CDR2 SQIVND (reference sequence). CDR3 length: 15 amino acids. V lost 11 bases and J 0 bases, leaving 17 bases between the germline ends. CDR3 residues: CACGTQAFSGNTIYF. The CDR3 DNA follows: TGTGCCTGCGGGACTCAAGCCTTCTCTGGAAACACCATATATTTT.

This sequence joins TRBV7-2 and TRBJ2-3; TRBD2 aligns across 16 bases. After removal of 5 bases from V and 6 bases from J, the junction contained 5 bases not matched to a gene. Germline V lookup: CDR1 SGHTA, CDR2 FQGNSA. The CDR3 covers 16 residues. The CDR3 DNA reads TGTGCCAGCAGCGTGGGACTAGCGGGGGGGGAGGATACGCAGTATTTT. It encodes CASSVGLAGGEDTQYF.

V and J are TRBV9 and TRBJ1-3; D unresolved. Germline V CDR1 and CDR2: SGDLS, YYNGEE. The CDR3 contains 15 residues. The germline V and J ends were trimmed by 1 base and 2 bases, with 10 bases remaining between them. This CDR3 reads CASSVIRGAGNTIYF. In DNA, the CDR3 is TGTGCCAGCAGCGTAATAAGAGGAGCTGGAAACACCATATATTTT.

This chain links TRBV5-4 with TRBJ2-3, with 8 bases identical to TRBD2. Losses at the gene ends were 5 bases for V and 0 bases for J; bases not matched to a gene: 2. CDR1 is SGHNT, CDR2 YYREEE, per germline (reference sequence). This CDR3 is built from 14 residues. CDR3: CASRAGGSTDTQYF. The CDR3 DNA is TGTGCCAGCAGGGCGGGAGGAAGCACAGATACGCAGTATTTT. Based on the CDR3 plus reference TRBV5-4 and TRBJ2-3, the full variable domain is ETGVTQSPTHLIKTRGQQVTLRCSSQSGHNTVSWYQQALGQGPQFIFQYYREEENGRGNFPPRFSGLQFPNYSSELNVNALELDDSALYLCASRAGGSTDTQYFGPGTRLTVL.

Many counts were recorded for this clone. The chain joins TRBV2 to TRBJ2-3; 9 bases line up with TRBD2. There are 15 residues in the CDR3. Per germline, CDR1 SNHLY and CDR2 FYNNEI. Trimming removed 4 bases from V and 1 base from J; junction bases left unmatched: 3. Written as DNA, the CDR3 is TGTGCCAGCAGTGGTAGCGGGAGAGGCACAGATACGCAGTATTTT. Amino acid sequence: CASSGSGRGTDTQYF.

The rearrangement uses TRBV4-3 and TRBJ2-2, with TRBD2 matching over 9 bases. Trimming took 0 bases from V and 4 from J; bases not matched to a gene: 6. Germline V gives CDR1 LGHNA, CDR2 YSLEER. The CDR3 runs 17 residues. The CDR3 region is CASSQDAAGGGTGELFF. The CDR3, as DNA: TGCGCCAGCAGCCAAGATGCCGCGGGAGGGGGCACCGGGGAGCTGTTTTTT.

In regard to this clone: The sample has other DNA sequences that encode this CDR3 too. This chain uses TRBV2 with TRBJ2-2, with 8 bases identical to TRBD1. The germline gives CDR1 SNHLY, CDR2 FYNNEI. V was clipped by 6 bases and J by 2 bases; unmatched bases: 5. The CDR3 runs 15 residues. CDR3 nucleotide sequence: TGTGCCAGCAGAGGGGGGACAGGCAACACCGGGGAGCTGTTTTTT. Translated: CASRGGTGNTGELFF.

The chain has TRBV9 and TRBJ1-6; no firm D call. V was trimmed by 4 bases and J by 13 bases, leaving 15 bases between them. The CDR3 extends over 13 amino acids. Germline loops: CDR1 SGDLS, CDR2 YYNGEE. In DNA form, the CDR3 reads TGTGCCAGCAGCCCCGGTCGGGTGTCGCCCCTCCACTTT. Its protein is CASSPGRVSPLHF.

The CDR3 DNA reads as TGCAGCGTTGAAATGGGACTTGTGAACACTGAAGCTTTCTTT. Translated, it gives CSVEMGLVNTEAFF. The J gene is TRBJ1-1, the V gene TRBV29-1, with D perhaps matching TRBD1 (5 bases). Germline V gives CDR1 SQVTM, CDR2 ANQGSEA. V was trimmed by 2 bases and J by 0 bases, leaving 10 bases between them. CDR3 length: 14 amino acids.

J is TRBJ1-3 and V is TRBV5-1; 10 bases are shared with TRBD1. This CDR3 is built from 17 residues. Trimming at V came to 7 bases and at J to 0 bases, leaving 10 bases not matched to a gene. Germline CDR1 SGHRS, CDR2 YFSETQ. Here the CDR3 reads CASHKGDRGPSGNTIYF. The CDR3 DNA sequence: TGCGCCAGCCACAAAGGGGACAGGGGACCCTCTGGAAACACCATATATTTT.